These T cell receptor beta chains were read from a single sample in a study of blood T cell repertoires in COVID-19. TCRdb's table, derived via immunoSEQ multiplex PCR, lists solely in-frame clones and lacks some. Among around 270,000 clones listed, 80% to 90% were seen once. Sequenced material: peripheral blood. These receptors were taken from a man in his forties with acute or convalescent COVID-19. CDR3s include the opening cysteine and the closing phenylalanine or tryptophan. Each record gives: clone size, D gene, V gene, J gene, CDR3 DNA, CDR3 protein. The D gene is left open where the match is weak. Rows give clone size only sometimes, using once, few, many, or a class for an expanded clone.

clone size: -; D gene: -; V gene: TRBV24-1; J gene: TRBJ2-2; CDR3 DNA: TGTGCCACCAGTGATTTCGGGGGAGCGAACACCGGGGAGCTGTTTTTT; CDR3 protein: CATSDFGGANTGELFF
clone size: -; D gene: -; V gene: TRBV18; J gene: TRBJ1-6; CDR3 DNA: TGTGCCAGCTCACCAGGAACAGGCGTCTCACCCCTCCACTTT; CDR3 protein: CASSPGTGVSPLHF
clone size: -; D gene: -; V gene: TRBV6-5; J gene: TRBJ2-2; CDR3 DNA: TGTGCCAGCAGTCGAGGGAGTTACACCGGGGAGCTGTTTTTT; CDR3 protein: CASSRGSYTGELFF
clone size: -; D gene: -; V gene: TRBV19; J gene: TRBJ2-2; CDR3 DNA: TGTGCCAGTAGTACCACGGGGGTGATAAGGACCGGGGAGCTGTTTTTT; CDR3 protein: CASSTTGVIRTGELFF
clone size: -; D gene: TRBD2; V gene: TRBV2; J gene: TRBJ2-3; CDR3 DNA: TGTGCCAGCAGTGAGCGGGGGGCCACAGATACGCAGTATTTT; CDR3 protein: CASSERGATDTQYF
clone size: -; D gene: -; V gene: TRBV3-1/TRBV3-2; J gene: TRBJ1-1; CDR3 DNA: TGTGCCAGCAGCCCCCTTTCCGGTTGGACTGAAGCTTTCTTT; CDR3 protein: CASSPLSGWTEAFF
clone size: -; D gene: TRBD1; V gene: TRBV5-1; J gene: TRBJ1-2; CDR3 DNA: TGCGCCAGCAGCCCGCCGGACAGGGGCTCGCCTGGCTACACCTTC; CDR3 protein: CASSPPDRGSPGYTF
clone size: once; D gene: TRBD1; V gene: TRBV5-1; J gene: TRBJ1-1; CDR3 DNA: TGCGCCAGCAGCTTGACAGGGGTAAGGGGAACTGAAGCTTTCTTT; CDR3 protein: CASSLTGVRGTEAFF
clone size: -; D gene: TRBD1; V gene: TRBV2; J gene: TRBJ1-5; CDR3 DNA: TGTGCCAGCACCGCTCCAGGACAGGGGACTAGCAATCAGCCCCAGCATTTT; CDR3 protein: CASTAPGQGTSNQPQHF
clone size: -; D gene: TRBD1; V gene: TRBV7-9; J gene: TRBJ1-6; CDR3 DNA: TGTGCCAGCAGCTCGACAGGGGGTGAATCACCCCTCCACTTT; CDR3 protein: CASSSTGGESPLHF
clone size: -; D gene: -; V gene: TRBV7-9; J gene: TRBJ2-7; CDR3 DNA: TGTGCCAGCAGCTCTTCATATTCCCCGGGACTGGTCCTCTCCTACGAGCAGTACTTC; CDR3 protein: CASSSSYSPGLVLSYEQYF
clone size: -; D gene: -; V gene: TRBV18; J gene: TRBJ2-1; CDR3 DNA: TGTGCCAGCTCACCAAGCTGGGGACTTCAAAGTAACAATGAGCAGTTCTTC; CDR3 protein: CASSPSWGLQSNNEQFF
clone size: -; D gene: TRBD1; V gene: TRBV19; J gene: TRBJ2-7; CDR3 DNA: TGTGCCAGTAGTCAGGACAGGGGATACGAGCAGTACTTC; CDR3 protein: CASSQDRGYEQYF
clone size: -; D gene: -; V gene: TRBV12-3/TRBV12-4; J gene: TRBJ1-1; CDR3 DNA: TGTGCCAGTGGAGAGGGAGCGTGGACTGAAGCTTTCTTT; CDR3 protein: CASGEGAWTEAFF
clone size: -; D gene: TRBD1; V gene: TRBV27; J gene: TRBJ2-2; CDR3 DNA: TGTGCCAGCAGTGTACAACAGGGGGCCGGGGAGCTGTTTTTT; CDR3 protein: CASSVQQGAGELFF
clone size: -; D gene: TRBD2; V gene: TRBV6-4; J gene: TRBJ2-3; CDR3 DNA: TGTGCCAGCAGTACTTCCGGTTACGAGCGGGGGCGCACAGATACGCAGTATTTT; CDR3 protein: CASSTSGYERGRTDTQYF
clone size: -; D gene: TRBD1; V gene: TRBV2; J gene: TRBJ1-2; CDR3 DNA: TGTGCCAGCAGCGCTGGGGGGACAGGGGAGGTGGGCTACACCTTC; CDR3 protein: CASSAGGTGEVGYTF
clone size: -; D gene: TRBD1; V gene: TRBV29-1; J gene: TRBJ1-1; CDR3 DNA: TGCAGCGTTGGGGACAGCCGTAAGGAGGACACTGAAGCTTTCTTT; CDR3 protein: CSVGDSRKEDTEAFF
clone size: -; D gene: TRBD2; V gene: TRBV15; J gene: TRBJ2-5; CDR3 DNA: TGTGCCACCAGCAGAGCGAGCGGGAGGTTACAAGAGACCCAGTACTTC; CDR3 protein: CATSRASGRLQETQYF
clone size: -; D gene: TRBD1; V gene: TRBV5-1; J gene: TRBJ1-3; CDR3 DNA: TGCGCCAGCAGCTTGGGACAGGGTGGTACTGGAAACACCATATATTTT; CDR3 protein: CASSLGQGGTGNTIYF
clone size: -; D gene: -; V gene: TRBV6-5; J gene: TRBJ2-1; CDR3 DNA: TGTGCCAGCACGGGCAGGGGTGGGGATGAGCAGTTCTTC; CDR3 protein: CASTGRGGDEQFF
clone size: -; D gene: TRBD1; V gene: TRBV6-4; J gene: TRBJ1-2; CDR3 DNA: TGTGCCAGCAGTGACTCCCTATCAGGGGGGCGAAGTGGCTACACCTTC; CDR3 protein: CASSDSLSGGRSGYTF
clone size: -; D gene: -; V gene: TRBV3-1/TRBV3-2; J gene: TRBJ1-5; CDR3 DNA: TGTGCCAGCAGTCAAGGGCCCGGGGGTAATTATGATCAGCCCCAGCATTTT; CDR3 protein: CASSQGPGGNYDQPQHF
clone size: -; D gene: -; V gene: TRBV29-1; J gene: TRBJ1-3; CDR3 DNA: TGCAGCGTTTACTCTGGAAACACCATATATTTT; CDR3 protein: CSVYSGNTIYF
clone size: -; D gene: TRBD2; V gene: TRBV7-3; J gene: TRBJ2-1; CDR3 DNA: TGTGCCAGCAGCCCCCTCGGGGGGGGGAATGAGCAGTTCTTC; CDR3 protein: CASSPLGGGNEQFF
clone size: -; D gene: -; V gene: TRBV2; J gene: TRBJ1-1; CDR3 DNA: TGTGCCAGCAGAACCGAGTCTTCTGAAGCTTTCTTT; CDR3 protein: CASRTESSEAFF
clone size: few; D gene: TRBD1; V gene: TRBV10-2; J gene: TRBJ1-5; CDR3 DNA: TGCGCCAGCAGTGAGTGGACAGGGTATAGCAATCAGCCCCAGCATTTT; CDR3 protein: CASSEWTGYSNQPQHF
clone size: -; D gene: -; V gene: TRBV12-3/TRBV12-4; J gene: TRBJ2-2; CDR3 DNA: TGTGCCAGCAGAGGGGCCGGGGAGCTGTTTTTT; CDR3 protein: CASRGAGELFF
clone size: -; D gene: -; V gene: TRBV5-1; J gene: TRBJ1-2; CDR3 DNA: TGCGCCAGCAGCTTGGAGACACCCAACTATGGCTACACCTTC; CDR3 protein: CASSLETPNYGYTF
clone size: -; D gene: -; V gene: TRBV5-1; J gene: TRBJ1-1; CDR3 DNA: TGCGCCAGCAGCTTGGGGGCAGGGCGGAACACTGAAGCTTTCTTT; CDR3 protein: CASSLGAGRNTEAFF
clone size: -; D gene: -; V gene: TRBV30; J gene: TRBJ2-7; CDR3 DNA: TGTGCCTGGAGTGTATGGCCCGGTTCGGGCGAGCAGTACTTC; CDR3 protein: CAWSVWPGSGEQYF
clone size: -; D gene: -; V gene: TRBV2; J gene: TRBJ1-4; CDR3 DNA: TGTGCCAGCAGTCCCTGGACAGTAGATGAAAAACTGTTTTTT; CDR3 protein: CASSPWTVDEKLFF
clone size: -; D gene: -; V gene: TRBV12-3/TRBV12-4; J gene: TRBJ1-6; CDR3 DNA: TGTGCCAGCAGCCAACTACAGGGTTCACCCCTCCACTTT; CDR3 protein: CASSQLQGSPLHF
clone size: -; D gene: TRBD1; V gene: TRBV5-1; J gene: TRBJ2-2; CDR3 DNA: TGCGCCAGCAGCGATCAGGGGGCGCAAACCGGGGAGCTGTTTTTT; CDR3 protein: CASSDQGAQTGELFF
clone size: -; D gene: -; V gene: TRBV11-3; J gene: TRBJ2-1; CDR3 DNA: TGTGCCAGCAGCTTAGGGGCCCGGTCCAATGAGCAGTTCTTC; CDR3 protein: CASSLGARSNEQFF
clone size: -; D gene: -; V gene: TRBV7-8; J gene: TRBJ1-1; CDR3 DNA: TGTGCCAGCAGCCCCTCGAGGAGTAACACTGAAGCTTTCTTT; CDR3 protein: CASSPSRSNTEAFF
clone size: -; D gene: -; V gene: TRBV5-1; J gene: TRBJ2-6; CDR3 DNA: TGCGCCAGCATCGACGGGAACTCTGGGGCCAACGTCCTGACTTTC; CDR3 protein: CASIDGNSGANVLTF
clone size: -; D gene: -; V gene: TRBV7-2; J gene: TRBJ1-1; CDR3 DNA: TGTGCCAGCAGCGTCGGGAGGGGAACTGAAGCTTTCTTT; CDR3 protein: CASSVGRGTEAFF
clone size: -; D gene: TRBD2; V gene: TRBV5-8; J gene: TRBJ2-7; CDR3 DNA: TGTGCCAGCAGCTTGGGCGGGGGTAAGGACCGTTCCTACGAGCAGTACTTC; CDR3 protein: CASSLGGGKDRSYEQYF
clone size: -; D gene: -; V gene: TRBV12-3/TRBV12-4; J gene: TRBJ2-7; CDR3 DNA: TGTGCCAGCAGTTTTAATCCCCCCTACGAGCAGTACTTC; CDR3 protein: CASSFNPPYEQYF
clone size: -; D gene: TRBD1; V gene: TRBV19; J gene: TRBJ1-1; CDR3 DNA: TGTGCCAGTAGTAACCCGCGACAGGGGAACACTGAAGCTTTCTTT; CDR3 protein: CASSNPRQGNTEAFF
clone size: -; D gene: TRBD2; V gene: TRBV3-1/TRBV3-2; J gene: TRBJ2-3; CDR3 DNA: TGTGCCAGCAGCCAGCGGGGGGGCACAGATACGCAGTATTTT; CDR3 protein: CASSQRGGTDTQYF
clone size: -; D gene: -; V gene: TRBV25-1; J gene: TRBJ2-7; CDR3 DNA: TGTGCCAGCAGTGCAGGAAACTCCTACGAGCAGTACTTC; CDR3 protein: CASSAGNSYEQYF
clone size: -; D gene: TRBD1; V gene: TRBV11-2; J gene: TRBJ1-6; CDR3 DNA: TGTGCCAGCAGCCCGGGACAGCAGGATTCACCCCTCCACTTT; CDR3 protein: CASSPGQQDSPLHF
clone size: -; D gene: TRBD2; V gene: TRBV7-9; J gene: TRBJ2-2; CDR3 DNA: TGTGCCAGCAGCCCCACTAGCGGGGATTCCGGGGAGCTGTTTTTT; CDR3 protein: CASSPTSGDSGELFF
clone size: -; D gene: -; V gene: TRBV6-5; J gene: TRBJ2-1; CDR3 DNA: TGTGCCAGCACCCCGACAGATACTCGTCTCTATGAGCAGTTCTTC; CDR3 protein: CASTPTDTRLYEQFF
clone size: -; D gene: TRBD2; V gene: TRBV18; J gene: TRBJ2-1; CDR3 DNA: TGTGCCAGCTCTGACGGCGGACTAGCGGGGGGTCAGTTCTTC; CDR3 protein: CASSDGGLAGGQFF